This TCR beta chain was sequenced for a study of cytomegalovirus exposure and HLA in healthy donors. Study-level points and caveats: An analysis done earlier found most TCR beta V segments productive about 87% or about 30% of the time. Later analysis identified a missense DCLRE1C variant that was linked to TCR beta V- and J-gene trimming.

Note on this clone: Its antigen remains unknown.

Researchers ran the PCR with 60 Vbeta and 13 Jbeta primers. Sequencing was performed with immunoSEQ multiplex PCR; in TCRdb, only in-frame clones are kept and a portion is missing. The table includes about 180,000 clones, 70% to 80% detected once. Although they were nominally healthy when sampled, donors likely had unrecorded immune exposures. Germline CDR1 reads MDHEN; CDR2 reads SYDVKM. This CDR3 region has 14 residues. With V trimmed by 4 bases and J by 6 bases, 7 bases remained unmatched. Sequenced material: PBMCs. This rearrangement joins TRBV28 to TRBJ2-3, with 7 bases fitting TRBD2. The receptor was isolated from a woman aged 55 to 70 in good health and CMV-seropositive. The CDR3 coding sequence is TGTGCCAGCAGTTCAGCGGGGCCGGGGGATACGCAGTATTTT. It specifies CASSSAGPGDTQYF.